This paragraph covers one TCR beta chain sequence. There are 12 residues in the CDR3. Germline CDR1 ENHRY, CDR2 SYGVKD. J gave up 3 bases and V 11 bases, and 6 bases lay outside the gene matches. The data are from a study of CD8+CD57+ T cells in acquired aplastic anemia. The sequenced patients had an expansion of CD8+CD57+ cells seen by flow cytometry. Patients had undergone no therapy by the time their blood was sampled. Genomic DNA, the template, was used for profiling of the TCR beta VDJ and CDR3. TCRdb recomputed calls from the reads with MiXCR, one row per CDR3 protein. The sample has around 200,000 distinct CDR3 sequences; 63% are singletons.

The rearrangement uses TRBV10-3 and TRBJ1-2, with TRBD1 matching 7 bases. Sequenced sample: sorted CD4+, CD8+, or CD8+CD57+ T cells (not recorded which) from PBMCs. The TCR originated in a human donor with aplastic anemia. The chain's CDR3 is CASDGTDYGYTF. For the CDR3, the DNA is TGTGCCTCGGACGGGACAGACTATGGCTACACCTTC.